This T cell receptor (beta chain) was identified in a study of response to subunit inactivated influenza vaccine (dated 2018 in TCRdb). For context, the study as a whole: Deep quantitative T cell receptor repertoire profiling was used in the study to track responses to a trivalent subunit inactivated influenza vaccine. The study at large found these results: The authors suggested that each seasonal influenza vaccination may recruit only a limited number of new T cells.

CDR1 and CDR2 are read off the germline V gene as SGHVS and FQNEAQ. The CDR3 measures 14 amino acids from cysteine to phenylalanine. Of all the DNA, just the CDR3 is kept, 42 bases in frame from base 1. Trimming costs V 0 bases and J 3 bases, and their ends lie 9 bases apart. This clonotype was counted only a few times. It has no known antigen specificity. Per-nucleotide qualities are absent, and no much larger clonotype sits a single base away. Library construction relied on RT-PCR. Instrument on record: Illumina HiSeq 2500. In-frame beta chains were kept once TCRdb had trimmed the public reads at Q25 with fastp and called clones with MiXCR. Records with the same CDR3 protein are collapsed into one entry carrying the most frequent genes and DNA. This sample lists 560,000 or so distinct CDR3 sequences; 7.5% to 8.5% were detected once. Of the sample, about an eighth falls within the top ten clones.

The TCR comes from a man aged 50 to 69 who received an inactivated influenza vaccine. Donor details come from another sample of the same person, matched by shared clones. Rearrangement joined TRBV7-8 to TRBJ2-7; D gene: possibly TRBD1, on 5 matching bases. The sequenced sample was PBMCs from blood, obtained 23 to 25 months after vaccination. The CDR3 protein: CASSLAGAIYEQYF. Here is the DNA: TGTGCCAGCAGCTTAGCAGGGGCCATCTACGAGCAGTACTTC.